These 32 T cell receptor beta chains originate from one sample sequenced in a study of shared clonotypes between healthy human individuals. Sequencing used immunoSEQ multiplex PCR; TCRdb keeps in-frame clones, though not all of them. In the table there are 2 million to 3 million clones, under 95% of which are singletons. Input material: naive CD4+ T cells from PBMCs. The subset was: CD45RA+ positively selected. Source of these receptors: a man between 18 and 35 years old in good health. Some clones in this sample may be carry-over from other donors' samples.

J is TRBJ2-1 and V is TRBV29-1; TRBD1 is a possible D gene (5 bases). The CDR3 is 15 residues long. V shed 7 bases and J shed 4 bases, with 20 bases lying between them. Germline V lookup: CDR1 SQVTM, CDR2 ANQGSEA. CDR3 residues: CSGTILLGRYNEQFF. Written as DNA, the CDR3 is TGCAGCGGAACGATTCTTTTGGGGCGTTACAATGAGCAGTTCTTC.

Points on this clone: The same CDR3 also results from other DNA sequences found in this sample. The V and J genes are TRBV7-9 and TRBJ2-6; D uncertain. Germline loops: CDR1 SEHNR, CDR2 FQNEAQ (reference sequence). The CDR3 extends over 14 amino acids. V lost 0 bases to trimming and J lost 4 bases, with 4 bases between them. CDR3 amino acids: CASSLASGANVLTF. Here the CDR3 DNA reads TGTGCCAGCAGCTTAGCTTCCGGGGCCAACGTCCTGACTTTC.

This clone was seen once. The V gene is TRBV6-5, the J gene TRBJ2-7, with 10 bases lining up with TRBD1. CDR1 MNHEY and CDR2 SVGAGI come from the germline V gene. Losses at the gene ends were 7 bases for V and 4 bases for J; bases not matched to a gene: 10. The CDR3 contains 15 residues. CDR3 in DNA: TGTGCCAGCAAGATGGGTTGGACAGGGGGATACGAGCAGTACTTC. As protein: CASKMGWTGGYEQYF.

This chain links TRBV6-6 with TRBJ2-1; 7 bases are a match to TRBD1. V lost 0 bases to trimming and J lost 8 bases; unmatched junction nucleotides: 10. There are 16 residues in the CDR3. Germline CDR1 reads MNHNY; CDR2 reads SVGAGI (reference sequence). The CDR3 DNA is TGTGCCAGCAGTTACTCTCCGACAGGGATGGAATATGAGCAGTTCTTC. As protein: CASSYSPTGMEYEQFF.

The chain is built from TRBV5-1 and TRBJ1-4; 7 nucleotides agree with TRBD1. The CDR3 runs 17 residues. Germline V gene lookup returns CDR1 SGHRS and CDR2 YFSETQ. The J segment lost 3 bases and the V segment lost 5 bases, leaving 13 bases of the junction unmatched. CDR3 region: CASSSTPDRAANEKLFF. In DNA form, the CDR3 reads TGCGCCAGCAGTTCCACACCAGACAGGGCTGCTAATGAAAAACTGTTTTTT.

This chain links TRBV29-1 with TRBJ1-2, with 10 positions matching TRBD1. This CDR3 has 15 amino acids. Trimming removed 1 base from V and 5 bases from J; junction bases left unmatched: 7. The germline CDR1 and CDR2 sequences are SQVTM and ANQGSEA. This chain's CDR3 is CSVEGGTGVFYGYTF. The CDR3 DNA sequence: TGCAGCGTTGAAGGAGGGACAGGGGTTTTTTATGGCTACACCTTC.

V gene TRBV4-3 combines with J gene TRBJ2-7; 9 bases match TRBD1. Germline lookup yields CDR1 LGHNA and CDR2 YSLEER. The junction had 7 bases not matched to a gene; V was cut back by 4 bases and J by 6 bases. CDR3 length: 14 amino acids. For the CDR3, the DNA is TGCGCCAGCAGCCTGTCGACAGGGGGGCCCGAGCAGTACTTC. It yields the protein CASSLSTGGPEQYF.

This chain links TRBV5-1 with TRBJ2-2; TRBD1 agrees at 11 bases. Germline V CDR1 and CDR2: SGHRS, YFSETQ. The ends lost 4 bases at V and 7 bases at J; junction bases unmatched: 6. The CDR3 is made up of 15 amino acids. CDR3 sequence: CASSPGQGDGGELFF. The CDR3 bases are TGCGCCAGCAGCCCGGGACAGGGGGATGGCGGGGAGCTGTTTTTT.

This chain uses TRBV2 with TRBJ2-1; 8 nucleotides line up with TRBD2. Unmatched junction bases numbered 4, after V lost 0 bases and J lost 6 bases. CDR3 length equals 15 residues. Germline-derived CDR1 and CDR2 are SNHLY and FYNNEI. The CDR3 DNA reads TGTGCCAGCAGTGAAGCGTTTCGGGGGGGCAATGAGCAGTTCTTC. It translates to CASSEAFRGGNEQFF.

The rearrangement links TRBV5-3 to TRBJ1-5, with D perhaps TRBD1 (5 bases). TRBV5-3 is an ORF, and what it does is uncertain. Trimming removed 10 bases at V and 0 bases at J, with 17 bases between. The CDR3 extends over 15 amino acids. The CDR3: CASKQAGGSNQPQHF. As DNA, the CDR3 is TGTGCCTCCAAACAGGCCGGGGGTAGCAATCAGCCCCAGCATTTT.

V gene TRBV10-3 combines with J gene TRBJ1-4, with 10 bases lining up with TRBD1. With V trimmed by 7 bases and J by 0 bases, 2 bases remained unmatched. This CDR3 has 15 amino acids. From germline, CDR1 is ENHRY and CDR2 SYGVKD. CDR3 DNA: TGTGCCATCAAAGGACAGGGGGCAACTAATGAAAAACTGTTTTTT. Translation gives CAIKGQGATNEKLFF.

The J gene is TRBJ1-2, the V gene TRBV7-2, with 9 bases that match TRBD1. Germline CDR1 is SGHTA and CDR2 is FQGNSA. V shed 1 base and J 4 bases; nucleotides not matched to a gene: 7. This CDR3 is 16 amino acids long. CDR3 DNA sequence: TGTGCCAGCAGCTTAGTCGGGACAGGGTATAGCTATGGCTACACCTTC. Encoded protein: CASSLVGTGYSYGYTF.

The gene calls are TRBV7-8 and TRBJ2-1; tentatively, D is TRBD1 (6 bases). Germline V gives CDR1 SGHVS, CDR2 FQNEAQ. The CDR3 length is 15 residues. Trimming shortened V by 5 bases and J by 0 bases, and 11 bases separated the two germline ends. The CDR3 protein is CASSQTGSSYNEQFF. The CDR3 coding sequence is TGTGCCAGCAGCCAAACAGGGTCCTCCTACAATGAGCAGTTCTTC.

J is TRBJ2-7 and V is TRBV18; tentative D call: TRBD1 (6 bases). This CDR3 has 15 amino acids. Germline-derived CDR1 and CDR2 are KGHSH and LQKENI. Between the trimmed V and J ends, which lost 2 bases and 5 bases, there was a span of 16 bases. CDR3 in DNA: TGTGCCAGCTCACCAGGGGGCAGGGGTCCCAACGAGCAGTACTTC. Protein: CASSPGGRGPNEQYF.

The genes are TRBV11-2 and TRBJ2-7; maybe TRBD2 (6 bases). CDR1 and CDR2 (germline): SGHAT, FQNNGV. This CDR3 is built from 15 residues. The ends were cut back, 5 bases at V and 0 bases at J, with 14 bases in the middle. The CDR3 spells CASSPWGDLSYEQYF. CDR3 bases: TGTGCCAGCAGCCCATGGGGGGACCTCTCCTACGAGCAGTACTTC.

The J gene is TRBJ2-7, the V gene TRBV5-1; tentatively, D is TRBD2 (6 bases). Trimming removed 0 bases from V and 6 bases from J, with 22 bases in between. The CDR3 spans 17 residues. Germline CDR1 SGHRS, CDR2 YFSETQ. The CDR3 nucleotides are TGCGCCAGCAGCTTGGCCGGGCCAGGCCCTCCCGGGGGCGAGCAGTACTTC. It is translated as CASSLAGPGPPGGEQYF.

CDR3 in amino acids: CAIRAEWTHYNSPLHF. CDR3 in DNA: TGTGCCATCAGGGCGGAGTGGACTCACTATAATTCACCCCTCCACTTT. The chain is built from TRBV10-3 and TRBJ1-6; D gene uncertain. Germline loops: CDR1 ENHRY, CDR2 SYGVKD. V was shortened by 6 bases and J by 3 bases, with 15 bases between the two germline ends. The CDR3 covers 16 residues.

Comment on this clone: This sample also contains other DNA sequences that code for the same CDR3. The gene calls are TRBV9 and TRBJ2-5, with D hard to call. Germline V gene data show CDR1 as SGDLS and CDR2 as YYNGEE. The CDR3 extends over 13 amino acids. Trimming took 0 bases from V and 1 from J, leaving 4 bases between them. In DNA form, the CDR3 reads TGTGCCAGCAGCGTAGACTCCCAAGAGACCCAGTACTTC. Translated: CASSVDSQETQYF.

To note about this clone: The same CDR3 also results from other DNA sequences found in this sample. The chain links TRBV9 to TRBJ2-5, with D possibly being TRBD1 (6 bases). Trimming took 4 bases from V and 1 from J, leaving 8 bases between them. This CDR3 spans 13 amino acids. Germline V gene lookup returns CDR1 SGDLS and CDR2 YYNGEE. DNA of the CDR3: TGTGCCAGCAGCCCAGGGGTCCAAGAGACCCAGTACTTC. Protein product: CASSPGVQETQYF.

J is TRBJ1-4 and V is TRBV2; D perhaps matches TRBD1 (5 bases). The CDR3 is 15 amino acids. The V end lost 6 bases, the J end lost 7 bases, and 18 bases lay between the germline ends. Germline values: CDR1 SNHLY, CDR2 FYNNEI. For the CDR3, the DNA is TGTGCCAGCAGGGAGACGGGGCTTCTCAGTGAAAAACTGTTTTTT. Residues: CASRETGLLSEKLFF.

The chain is built from TRBV18 and TRBJ1-2; D call uncertain. V lost 3 bases and J lost 2, with 10 bases in between. Germline lookup yields CDR1 KGHSH and CDR2 LQKENI. This CDR3 is built from 14 residues. CDR3 sequence (DNA): TGTGCCAGCTCACCCCAAAACGACAACTATGGCTACACCTTC. The encoded protein is CASSPQNDNYGYTF.

The chain recombines TRBV5-1 with TRBJ2-1; D is undetermined. Germline values: CDR1 SGHRS, CDR2 YFSETQ. The ends were cut back, 4 bases at V and 2 bases at J, with 7 bases in the middle. CDR3 length: 13 residues. As DNA, the CDR3 is TGCGCCAGCAGCCAAGGCCCCTACAATGAGCAGTTCTTC. Translating gives CASSQGPYNEQFF.

On this clone: Other DNA sequences in the same sample also yield this CDR3. CDR3 residues: CASSFDSAYEQYF. The CDR3 region has the DNA TGCGCCAGCAGCTTCGATAGCGCCTACGAGCAGTACTTC. The rearrangement uses TRBV5-1 and TRBJ2-7, with D tentatively TRBD2 (5 bases). The germline V gene encodes CDR1 SGHRS and CDR2 YFSETQ. This CDR3 is 13 amino acids long. The V end lost 2 bases, the J end lost 2 bases, and 8 bases lay between the germline ends. Full variable domain (rest looked up from reference TRBV5-1 and TRBJ2-7): KAGVTQTPRYLIKTRGQQVTLSCSPISGHRSVSWYQQTPGQGLQFLFEYFSETQRNKGNFPGRFSGRQFSNSRSEMNVSTLELGDSALYLCASSFDSAYEQYFGPGTRLTVT.

The chain has TRBV6-6 and TRBJ1-2, with D possibly TRBD1 on 5 matching bases. CDR3 size: 12 residues. Germline-derived CDR1 and CDR2 are MNHNY and SVGAGI (reference sequence). V shed 5 bases and J shed 3 bases, with 7 bases lying between them. The CDR3 is CASSPQDYGYTF. The DNA for the CDR3 is TGTGCCAGCAGTCCACAGGACTATGGCTACACCTTC.

The sample holds one count of this clone. The chain uses TRBV5-1 and TRBJ2-7, with 10 bases identical to TRBD2. Trimming removed 0 bases from V and 6 bases from J; junction bases left unmatched: 3. The V gene's germline CDR1 is SGHRS and CDR2 YFSETQ. This CDR3 spans 14 amino acids. The CDR3, as DNA: TGCGCCAGCAGCTTGGCTAGCGGGAGCGCCGAGCAGTACTTC. It encodes CASSLASGSAEQYF.

The chain carries TRBV5-6 and TRBJ1-4, with D unresolved. The V end was cut by 4 bases, the J end by 3 bases, with 13 bases between. This CDR3 is 15 amino acids long. Germline-derived CDR1 and CDR2 are SGHDT and YYEEEE. The CDR3 is CASSTRTAANEKLFF. CDR3 nucleotide sequence: TGTGCCAGCAGCACCAGGACGGCAGCTAATGAAAAACTGTTTTTT.

This clone was detected only once. This chain connects TRBV11-2 to TRBJ2-3; a possible D gene is TRBD1 (6 bases). With 5 bases removed from V and 4 bases from J, the gap between germline ends came to 13 bases. The CDR3 sequence is 14 residues long. Per the germline V gene, CDR1 is SGHAT and CDR2 is FQNNGV. CDR3 sequence (DNA): TGTGCCAGCAGCCTCATACAGGGAGCAGATACGCAGTATTTT. Translating it yields CASSLIQGADTQYF.

This chain connects TRBV28 to TRBJ2-7; possible D gene TRBD1, 6 bases. The germline CDR1 and CDR2 sequences are MDHEN and SYDVKM. This CDR3 region has 13 residues. Between the trimmed V and J ends, which lost 7 bases and 0 bases, there was a span of 10 bases. In nucleotides, the CDR3 is TGTGCCAGCATGCGGACAGCCTCCTACGAGCAGTACTTC. Translated: CASMRTASYEQYF.

The rearrangement links TRBV27 to TRBJ2-3; D possibly corresponds to TRBD2 (5 bases). The CDR3 consists of 15 residues. Trimming stripped 3 bases from V and 4 bases from J, with 14 bases between. CDR1 is MNHEY and CDR2 is SMNVEV in the germline V gene (reference sequence). CDR3 in DNA: TGTGCCAGCAGTTTCTCGGGAATACGGGCAGATACGCAGTATTTT. As protein: CASSFSGIRADTQYF.

This chain links TRBV27 with TRBJ1-2; 7 nucleotides match TRBD1. CDR3 size: 15 residues. Looked up from germline, CDR1 is MNHEY and CDR2 is SMNVEV (reference sequence). The V gene end was trimmed by 6 bases and the J gene end by 7 bases; junction bases not matched to a gene: 14. CDR3 bases: TGTGCCAGCAGCGTCGGTACAGGGGTTCGAGGTGGCTACACCTTC. Encoded protein: CASSVGTGVRGGYTF.

A single count supports this clone. V gene TRBV5-4 combines with J gene TRBJ2-2; D is unclear. The germline V and J ends were trimmed by 0 bases and 5 bases, with 17 bases remaining between them. CDR3 length: 17 amino acids. Germline CDR1 and CDR2: SGHNT and YYREEE (reference sequence). As DNA, the CDR3 is TGTGCCAGCAGCTTGGGCCAGGTCCGGCCTGGAACCGGGGAGCTGTTTTTT. Amino acid sequence: CASSLGQVRPGTGELFF. Complete variable domain (other parts from reference TRBV5-4 and TRBJ2-2): ETGVTQSPTHLIKTRGQQVTLRCSSQSGHNTVSWYQQALGQGPQFIFQYYREEENGRGNFPPRFSGLQFPNYSSELNVNALELDDSALYLCASSLGQVRPGTGELFFGEGSRLTVL.

The chain combines TRBV5-4 with TRBJ2-2, with D perhaps matching TRBD2 (6 bases). The V gene's germline CDR1 is SGHNT and CDR2 YYREEE (reference sequence). Trimming removed 3 bases at V and 1 base at J, with 10 bases between. The CDR3 loop spans 15 amino acids. CDR3 amino acids: CASSWGTLNTGELFF. CDR3 in DNA: TGTGCCAGCAGCTGGGGGACTCTGAACACCGGGGAGCTGTTTTTT.